The 24 T cell receptor beta chains below come from one sample, sequenced in a study of regulatory T cells in long-lasting Graves disease. To make TCR beta libraries, researchers used iRepertoire HTBI primers and Arm-PCR of CDR3 regions. A single record per CDR3 protein comes from TCRdb applying MiXCR to the multiplex PCR reads. The repertoire holds 350,000 to 550,000 distinct CDR3 sequences, with 15% as singletons. Time point given: newly diagnosed GD, antithyroid drugs for less than 3 months. PBMC RNA was the source of the TCR library. This sample also appeared in a second study, on T cells in Graves' hyperthyroidism and ophthalmopathy.

The sample here was peripheral blood mononuclear cells (PBMCs), taken at new diagnosis, from a patient treated with antithyroid drugs. The receptors shown here come from a woman between 25 and 40 years old with Graves disease.

This clonotype showed up many times. The chain links TRBV11-2 to TRBJ2-1; 8 positions match TRBD2. Germline trimming cut 5 bases from V and 6 bases from J; bases unmatched to any gene: 9. Germline V gives CDR1 SGHAT, CDR2 FQNNGV. The CDR3 sequence is 15 residues long. DNA of the CDR3: TGTGCCAGCAGCCCTCGGTCGGGAGGGTTCAATGAGCAGTTCTTC. This codes for CASSPRSGGFNEQFF.

Many counts were recorded for this clonotype. The genes are TRBV2 and TRBJ2-2, with a possible D match to TRBD2 (5 bases). V was pared by 7 bases and J by 6 bases, with 15 bases between. The CDR3 contains 14 residues. Germline V gives CDR1 SNHLY, CDR2 FYNNEI. CDR3 coding DNA: TGTGCCAGCAAGGGTACGGGAAGCGCCGGGGAGCTGTTTTTT. This translates into CASKGTGSAGELFF.

This clonotype was observed many times. The rearrangement uses TRBV28 and TRBJ2-2, with TRBD2 matching over 7 bases. CDR1 MDHEN and CDR2 SYDVKM come from the germline V gene. V dropped 5 bases and J dropped 7; count of bases not matched to a gene: 7. The CDR3 spans 14 residues. The CDR3 DNA follows: TGTGCCAGCAGTAAAACTAGCGCTGGCGGGGAGCTGTTTTTT. Translation: CASSKTSAGGELFF.

The chain uses TRBV12-3 or TRBV12-4 and TRBJ2-1; the D gene is possibly TRBD2 (6 bases). The CDR3 loop spans 15 amino acids. Trimming took 6 bases from V and 1 from J, leaving 13 bases between them. CDR3 sequence (DNA): TGTGCCAGCAGCCCCCGGGACTCATCCTACAATGAGCAGTTCTTC. Its protein is CASSPRDSSYNEQFF.

This clonotype has at least ten counts. This rearrangement joins TRBV12-3 or TRBV12-4 to TRBJ2-2; 7 bases are shared with TRBD1. There are 15 residues in the CDR3. V gave up 8 bases and J gave up 4 bases; unmatched junction bases: 10. The CDR3 nucleotides read TGTGCCAGCTCTGGACAGGTCGAGAGCACCGGGGAGCTGTTTTTT. Amino acid sequence: CASSGQVESTGELFF.

The chain combines TRBV10-2 with TRBJ2-2; 11 nucleotides match TRBD2. The ends lost 4 bases at V and 8 bases at J; junction bases unmatched: 6. Germline CDR1 WSHSY, CDR2 SAAADI. The CDR3 has 15 residues. In DNA, the CDR3 is TGCGCCAGCAGTGGGGGACTAGCGGTCCAAGGGGAGCTGTTTTTT. Amino acids: CASSGGLAVQGELFF.

J is TRBJ2-1 and V is TRBV11-3, with TRBD2 matching 9 bases. CDR3 length equals 14 residues. The germline CDR1 and CDR2 sequences are SGHNT and YENEEA. J gave up 4 bases and V 6 bases, and 4 bases lay outside the gene matches. CDR3 DNA: TGTGCCAGCAGTCTAGCGGGGATATACAATGAGCAGTTCTTC. This encodes CASSLAGIYNEQFF.

This clonotype showed up many times. The chain carries TRBV20-1 and TRBJ2-1, with D uncertain. This CDR3 is 14 amino acids long. Germline V gene data show CDR1 as DFQATT and CDR2 as SNEGSKA (reference sequence). V dropped 1 base and J dropped 2 bases, with 9 bases sitting between them. CDR3 coding DNA: TGCAGTGCTAGAGCACCGGCCACCTACAATGAGCAGTTCTTC. Translation gives CSARAPATYNEQFF.

This clonotype has more than one count but fewer than ten. Germline is not matched at one junction end, which may reflect a read error. This sequence joins TRBV5-5 and TRBJ1-1; D is undetermined. CDR1 SGHKS and CDR2 YYEKEE come from the germline V gene (reference sequence). This CDR3 region has 13 residues. The chain's CDR3 is CASSVTKNTEAFF. The CDR3 DNA sequence: TGCGCCAGCAGCGTGACAAAGAACACTGAAGCTTTCTTT.

This clonotype appeared many times. This chain uses TRBV7-8 with TRBJ2-7; no firm D call. Germline values: CDR1 SGHVS, CDR2 FQNEAQ. V was trimmed by 5 bases and J by 3 bases, leaving 11 bases between them. The CDR3 runs to 13 residues. The CDR3 DNA follows: TGTGCCAGCAGCCCAATACGAGGCTACGAGCAGTACTTC. Encoded protein: CASSPIRGYEQYF.

The table lists this clonotype with many counts. The V and J genes are TRBV11-2 and TRBJ2-1, with D tentatively TRBD1 (5 bases). Trimming stripped 4 bases from V and 5 bases from J, with 9 bases between. Germline values: CDR1 SGHAT, CDR2 FQNNGV. This CDR3 comprises 13 residues. CDR3 in DNA: TGTGCCAGCAGCTCGGGCAGGGACAATGAGCAGTTCTTC. Translation gives CASSSGRDNEQFF.

This clonotype was recorded at least ten times. The chain recombines TRBV11-2 with TRBJ2-3, with D hard to call. This CDR3 region has 14 residues. V lost 1 base and J 7 bases, leaving 12 bases between the germline ends. Germline assignment: CDR1 SGHAT and CDR2 FQNNGV. The CDR3 bases are TGTGCCAGCAGCTTAGGCTGGGCCCCGAATACGCAGTATTTT. Protein product: CASSLGWAPNTQYF.

This clonotype has only one observation. A read error is likely here: a far larger clone is one base away. The chain links TRBV11-3 to TRBJ2-1; a weak D match, TRBD2 (6 bases). The germline V gene encodes CDR1 SGHNT and CDR2 YENEEA. The length of the CDR3 is 14 residues. The V end was cut by 4 bases, the J end by 10 bases, with 17 bases between. The CDR3 here is CASSSGTVTYEQFF. The DNA for the CDR3 is TGTGCCAGCAGCTCCGGGACTGTTACCTACGAGCAGTTCTTC.

On this clonotype: This may be a read error: a much more frequent sequence differs by one nucleotide. This chain connects TRBV12-3 or TRBV12-4 to TRBJ1-2, with D possibly matching TRBD1 (5 bases). There are 17 residues in the CDR3. Between the trimmed V and J ends, which lost 5 bases and 0 bases, there was a span of 19 bases. The CDR3 DNA follows: TGTGCCAGCAGTCCGACACTGACAGAGCCACCTAACTATGGCTACACCTTC. Its translation: CASSPTLTEPPNYGYTF.

This clonotype was observed at least ten times. The chain uses TRBV6-1 and TRBJ2-7; 10 bases are a match to TRBD1. V lost 6 bases and J lost 2; bases outside the gene matches: 7. From germline, CDR1 is MNHNS and CDR2 SASEGT. The CDR3 extends over 15 amino acids. CDR3 nucleotide sequence: TGTGCCAGCAGCGCCCAGGGGACAGGGGCCTACGAGCAGTACTTC. Its protein product is CASSAQGTGAYEQYF.

Worth noting for this clonotype: This sequence is one base from a far larger clone and is likely a read error. The chain carries TRBV15 and TRBJ2-5; D unresolved. The DNA matches TRBJ2-7 better at its end, which makes the J call doubtful. The CDR3 is made up of 14 amino acids. Germline V lookup: CDR1 LNHNV, CDR2 YYDKDF (reference sequence). The DNA for the CDR3 is TGTGCCACCAGCAGAGGACGGAAGGCGTACGAGCAGTACTTC. Translation gives CATSRGRKAYEQYF.

This clonotype was counted at least ten times. The J gene is TRBJ2-7, the V gene TRBV30, with D perhaps given as TRBD1 or TRBD2 (5 bases each). This CDR3 spans 13 amino acids. Trimming cost V 7 bases and J 5 bases, with 18 bases left between them. CDR1 is GTSNPN and CDR2 is SVGIG in the germline V gene (reference sequence). For the CDR3, the DNA is TGTGCCTCTTCCGGGACCCCAACCAACGAGCAGTACTTC. Its protein product is CASSGTPTNEQYF.

Comment on this clonotype: A read error may account for a junction end that differs from germline. The V call is TRBV12-5, the J call TRBJ1-4; tentative D call: TRBD1 (6 bases). CDR3 length equals 15 residues. CDR1 and CDR2 (germline): LGHNT, FRNRAP. CDR3 DNA sequence: TGTGCTAGTGGTTTCCCGGACAGTTTAAATGAAGAACTGTTTTTT. This sequence encodes CASGFPDSLNEELFF.

This clonotype was recorded many times. CDR3: CASSRDRANYGYTF. CDR3 nucleotide sequence: TGTGCCAGCAGCCGGGACAGGGCTAACTATGGCTACACCTTC. This chain uses TRBV19 with TRBJ1-2; 9 bases agree with TRBD1. J lost 0 bases, V lost 9 bases, and 5 bases had no gene match. Germline CDR1 LNHDA, CDR2 SQIVND (reference sequence). This CDR3 region has 14 residues.

This clonotype showed up just a few times. This rearrangement joins TRBV18 to TRBJ1-6, with 9 bases fitting TRBD1. The trim removed 3 bases at V and 7 bases at J, leaving 7 bases unmatched. The CDR3 is made up of 16 amino acids. Per germline, CDR1 KGHSH and CDR2 LQKENI. CDR3 DNA sequence: TGTGCCAGCTCACCTTCCGGACAGGGGACAAATTCACCCCTCCACTTT. The encoded protein is CASSPSGQGTNSPLHF.

In this sample, this clonotype turned up many times. The V gene is TRBV7-9, the J gene TRBJ2-5; tentatively, D is TRBD1 (6 bases). Germline CDR1 is SEHNR and CDR2 is FQNEAQ (reference sequence). This CDR3 contains 14 residues. Trimming stripped 3 bases from V and 5 bases from J, with 13 bases between. CDR3 nucleotides: TGTGCCAGCAGCTTCCAACAGGGTTTTGAGACCCAGTACTTC. It specifies CASSFQQGFETQYF.

This clonotype was observed a few times. This chain links TRBV20-1 with TRBJ1-6; no clear D gene. V was clipped by 3 bases and J by 6 bases, with 9 bases between them. In germline, CDR1 is DFQATT, CDR2 SNEGSKA (reference sequence). The CDR3 is 13 residues long. As DNA, the CDR3 is TGCAGTGCTAGGCACACTACTAATTCACCCCTCCACTTT. This translates into CSARHTTNSPLHF.

This clonotype was seen ten or more times. The chain couples TRBV5-8 to TRBJ1-1; unclear D gene. The CDR3 covers 15 residues. The germline V gene has CDR1 SGHTS and CDR2 YDEGEE. V was pared by 4 bases and J by 1 base, with 14 bases between. CDR3 amino acids: CASSTTFSGNTEAFF. CDR3 sequence (DNA): TGTGCCAGCAGCACGACTTTTTCTGGGAACACTGAAGCTTTCTTT.

This clonotype appeared a single time. Given a much more abundant clone one base away, this may be a read error. The V and J genes are TRBV7-2 and TRBJ2-1; TRBD2 matches 8 bases. In germline, CDR1 is SGHTA, CDR2 FQGNSA. Trimming at V came to 6 bases and at J to 4 bases, leaving 14 bases not matched to a gene. CDR3 size: 17 residues. The chain's CDR3 is CASRLEELAGSYNEQFF. In nucleotides, the CDR3 is TGTGCCAGCAGACTAGAGGAATTAGCGGGATCGTACAATGAGCAGTTCTTC. Combining the CDR3 with reference TRBV7-2 and TRBJ2-1 gives the whole variable domain GAGVSQSPSNKVTEKGKDVELRCDPISGHTALYWYRQSLGQGLEFLIYFQGNSAPDKSGLPSDRFSAERTGGSVSTLTIQRTQQEDSAVYLCASRLEELAGSYNEQFFGPGTRLTVL.